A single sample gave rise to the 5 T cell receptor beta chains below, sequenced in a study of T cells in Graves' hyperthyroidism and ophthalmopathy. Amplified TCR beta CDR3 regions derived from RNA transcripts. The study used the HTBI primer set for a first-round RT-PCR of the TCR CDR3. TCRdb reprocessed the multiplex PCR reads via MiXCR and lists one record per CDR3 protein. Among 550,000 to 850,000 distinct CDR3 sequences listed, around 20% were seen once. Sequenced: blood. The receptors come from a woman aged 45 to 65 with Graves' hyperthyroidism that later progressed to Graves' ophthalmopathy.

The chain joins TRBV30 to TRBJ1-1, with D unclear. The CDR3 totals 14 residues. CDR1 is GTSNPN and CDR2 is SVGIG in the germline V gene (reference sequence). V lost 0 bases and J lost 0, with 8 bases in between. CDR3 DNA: TGTGCCTGGAGTGTTTCATATATGAACACTGAAGCTTTCTTT. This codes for CAWSVSYMNTEAFF.

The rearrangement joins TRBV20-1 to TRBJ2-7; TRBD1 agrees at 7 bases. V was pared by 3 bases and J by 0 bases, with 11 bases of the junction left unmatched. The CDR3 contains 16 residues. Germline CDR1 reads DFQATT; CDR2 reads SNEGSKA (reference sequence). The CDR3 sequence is CSASLTGTEFSYEQYF. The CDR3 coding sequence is TGCAGTGCTAGTCTAACCGGGACAGAGTTCTCCTACGAGCAGTACTTC.

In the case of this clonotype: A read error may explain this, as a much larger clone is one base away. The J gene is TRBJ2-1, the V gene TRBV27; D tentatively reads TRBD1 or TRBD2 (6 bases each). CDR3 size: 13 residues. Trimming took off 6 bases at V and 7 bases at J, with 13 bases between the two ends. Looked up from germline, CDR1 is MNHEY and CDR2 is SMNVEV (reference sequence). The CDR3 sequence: CASSGGMGNEQFF. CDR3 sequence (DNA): TGTGCCAGCAGCGGGGGCATGGGTAATGAGCAGTTCTTC.

The CDR3 bases are TGTGCCAGCAGTGGACAAAGAGGGCTCGACTACTCTAAGCAGTTCTTC. This gives the protein CASSGQRGLDYSKQFF. The V gene is TRBV6-1, the J gene TRBJ2-1, with D perhaps TRBD2 (5 bases). CDR1 and CDR2 from the germline V gene are MNHNS and SASEGT. The length of the CDR3 is 16 residues. The germline V and J ends were trimmed by 4 bases and 11 bases, with 24 bases remaining between them.

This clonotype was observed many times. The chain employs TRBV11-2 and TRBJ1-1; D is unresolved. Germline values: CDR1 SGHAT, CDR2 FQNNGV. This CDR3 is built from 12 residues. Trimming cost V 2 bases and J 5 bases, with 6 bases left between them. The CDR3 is CASSLSRTEAFF. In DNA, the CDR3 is TGTGCCAGCAGCTTATCTCGGACTGAAGCTTTCTTT.